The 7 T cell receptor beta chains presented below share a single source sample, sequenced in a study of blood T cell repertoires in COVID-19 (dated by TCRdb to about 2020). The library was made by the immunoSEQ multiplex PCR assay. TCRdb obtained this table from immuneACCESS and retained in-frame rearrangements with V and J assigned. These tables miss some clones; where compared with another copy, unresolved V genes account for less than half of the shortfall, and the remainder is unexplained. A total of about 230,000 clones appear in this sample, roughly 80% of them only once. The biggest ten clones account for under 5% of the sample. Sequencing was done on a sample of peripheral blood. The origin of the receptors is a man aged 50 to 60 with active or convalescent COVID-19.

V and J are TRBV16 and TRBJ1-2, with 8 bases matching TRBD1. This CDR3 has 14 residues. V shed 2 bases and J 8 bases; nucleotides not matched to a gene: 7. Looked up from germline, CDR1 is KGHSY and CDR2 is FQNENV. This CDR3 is CASSQEQGAAGYTF. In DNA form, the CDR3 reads TGTGCCAGCAGCCAAGAGCAGGGGGCGGCGGGCTACACCTTC. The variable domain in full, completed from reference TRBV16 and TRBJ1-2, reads GEEVAQTPKHLVRGEGQKAKLYCAPIKGHSYVFWYQQVLKNEFKFLISFQNENVFDETGMPKERFSAKCLPNSPCSLEIQATKLEDSAVYFCASSQEQGAAGYTFGSGTRLTVV.

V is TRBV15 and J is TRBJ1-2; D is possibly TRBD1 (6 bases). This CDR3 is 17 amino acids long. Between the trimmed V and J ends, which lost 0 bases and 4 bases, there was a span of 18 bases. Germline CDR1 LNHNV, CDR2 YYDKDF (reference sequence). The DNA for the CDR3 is TGTGCCACCAGCAGAGATGAGGCGCCAGGGGCTACCTATGGCTACACCTTC. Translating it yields CATSRDEAPGATYGYTF.

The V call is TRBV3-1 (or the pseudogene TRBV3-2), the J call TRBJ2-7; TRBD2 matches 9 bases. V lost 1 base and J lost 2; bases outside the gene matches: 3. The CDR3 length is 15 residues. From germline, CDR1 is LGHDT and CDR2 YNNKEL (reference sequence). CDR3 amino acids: CASSQGLADTYEQYF. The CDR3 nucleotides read TGTGCCAGCAGCCAAGGACTAGCGGATACCTACGAGCAGTACTTC.

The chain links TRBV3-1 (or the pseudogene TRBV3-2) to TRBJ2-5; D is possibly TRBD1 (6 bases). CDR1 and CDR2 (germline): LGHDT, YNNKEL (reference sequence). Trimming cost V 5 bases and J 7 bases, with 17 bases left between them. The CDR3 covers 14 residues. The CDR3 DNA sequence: TGTGCCAGCAGCACCCGACAGGAGTCATGGACCCAGTACTTC. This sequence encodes CASSTRQESWTQYF.

The CDR3 DNA reads as TGTGCCACTGCCCACAGGGACACTGAAGCTTTCTTT. Its protein product is CATAHRDTEAFF. The chain combines TRBV19 with TRBJ1-1; D is possibly TRBD1 (6 bases). Per germline, CDR1 LNHDA and CDR2 SQIVND (reference sequence). Between the trimmed V and J ends, which lost 10 bases and 3 bases, there was a span of 12 bases. This CDR3 is 12 amino acids long.

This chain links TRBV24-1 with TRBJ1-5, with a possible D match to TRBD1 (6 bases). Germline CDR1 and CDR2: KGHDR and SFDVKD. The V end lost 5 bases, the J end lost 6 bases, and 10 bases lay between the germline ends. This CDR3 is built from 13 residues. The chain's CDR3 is CATSGPGVQPQHF. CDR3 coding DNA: TGTGCCACCAGTGGACCAGGGGTTCAGCCCCAGCATTTT.

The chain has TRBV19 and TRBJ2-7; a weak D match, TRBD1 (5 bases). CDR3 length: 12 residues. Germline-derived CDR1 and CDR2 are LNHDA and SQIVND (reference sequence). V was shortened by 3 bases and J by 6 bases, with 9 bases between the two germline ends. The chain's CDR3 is CASSMKGREQYF. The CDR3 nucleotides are TGTGCCAGTAGTATGAAGGGGCGCGAGCAGTACTTC.